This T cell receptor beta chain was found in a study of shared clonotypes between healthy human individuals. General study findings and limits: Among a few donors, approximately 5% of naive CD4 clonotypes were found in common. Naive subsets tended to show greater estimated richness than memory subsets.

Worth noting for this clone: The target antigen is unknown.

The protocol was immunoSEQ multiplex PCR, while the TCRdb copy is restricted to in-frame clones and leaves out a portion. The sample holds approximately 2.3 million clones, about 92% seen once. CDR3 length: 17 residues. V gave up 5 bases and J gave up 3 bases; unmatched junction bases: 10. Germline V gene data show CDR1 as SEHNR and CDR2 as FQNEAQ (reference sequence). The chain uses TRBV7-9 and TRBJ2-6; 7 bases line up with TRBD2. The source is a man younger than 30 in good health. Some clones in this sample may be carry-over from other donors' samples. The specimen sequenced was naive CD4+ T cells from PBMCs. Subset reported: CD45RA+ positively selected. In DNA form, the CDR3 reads TGTGCCAGCAGCCCTTTTGGGAGGGCAGATGGGGCCAACGTCCTGACTTTC. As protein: CASSPFGRADGANVLTF.